These 7 T cell receptor beta chains were all obtained from the same sample, sequenced in a study of T cells in Graves' hyperthyroidism and ophthalmopathy. TCR beta CDR3 sequences were amplified from RNA transcripts. The TCR CDR3 was amplified in a first-round RT-PCR using the HTBI primer set. Each CDR3 protein is one row after TCRdb ran MiXCR on the multiplex PCR reads. Here the sample spans roughly 500,000 distinct CDR3 sequences, around 43% being singletons. The sample comprised peripheral blood or thyroid tissue (not recorded which). The receptors come from an adult woman with Graves' disease, either hyperthyroidism or ophthalmopathy (not recorded which).

J is TRBJ2-7 and V is TRBV14; D possibly matches TRBD1 or TRBD2 (5 bases each). The germline V gene has CDR1 SGHDN and CDR2 FVKESK. CDR3 length: 15 residues. Trimming removed 5 bases at V and 1 base at J, with 15 bases between. The CDR3 region has the DNA TGTGCCAGCAGCTTATTCCGGGACGCTTCCTACGAGCAGTACTTC. It translates to CASSLFRDASYEQYF.

This clonotype was picked up many times. The rearrangement uses TRBV2 and TRBJ1-4; D uncertain. V lost 8 bases and J lost 5, with 18 bases in between. In germline, CDR1 is SNHLY, CDR2 FYNNEI. The CDR3 is made up of 15 amino acids. The CDR3 DNA sequence: TGTGCCAGCGGGGTCCCTAGGGCCGGGAATGAAAAACTGTTTTTT. It specifies CASGVPRAGNEKLFF.

This chain uses TRBV7-3 with TRBJ2-5; 8 nucleotides align to TRBD1. Germline V lookup: CDR1 SGHTA, CDR2 FQGTGA. The CDR3 loop spans 14 amino acids. V trimming: 8 bases; J trimming: 4 bases; junction bases outside the gene matches: 9. CDR3 protein: CASGNRGFGETQYF. The CDR3 bases are TGTGCCAGCGGTAACAGGGGGTTCGGAGAGACCCAGTACTTC. The whole variable domain, remainder taken from reference TRBV7-3 and TRBJ2-5, is GAGVSQTPSNKVTEKGKYVELRCDPISGHTALYWYRQSLGQGPEFLIYFQGTGAADDSGLPNDRFFAVRPEGSVSTLKIQRTERGDSAVYLCASGNRGFGETQYFGPGTRLLVL.

Comment on this clonotype: Its ends do not fully match the called genes, so a read error is possible. This chain connects TRBV5-1 to TRBJ2-5; 8 nucleotides match TRBD2. The germline gives CDR1 SGHRS, CDR2 YFSETQ. The CDR3 runs 16 residues. CDR3 sequence reads: CASRRLNSGSLETQYF. For the CDR3, the DNA is TGTGCCAGCAGACGATTGAACAGCGGGAGTTTAGAGACCCAGTACTTC.

The genes are TRBV28 and TRBJ2-2; D assignment may be TRBD1 or TRBD2 (5 bases each). The CDR3 extends over 15 amino acids. The germline CDR1 and CDR2 sequences are MDHEN and SYDVKM. With 7 bases removed from V and 6 bases from J, the gap between germline ends came to 18 bases. The CDR3 is CASTIRDGRAGELFF. The DNA of the CDR3 is TGTGCCAGCACGATCCGGGACGGACGTGCCGGGGAGCTGTTTTTT.

The gene calls are TRBV29-1 and TRBJ2-5; 10 bases match TRBD2. The CDR3 extends over 16 amino acids. V trimming: 0 bases; J trimming: 4 bases; junction bases outside the gene matches: 8. CDR1 SQVTM and CDR2 ANQGSEA come from the germline V gene. Here the CDR3 reads CSVEEGLAGGSETQYF. DNA of the CDR3: TGCAGCGTTGAAGAAGGGTTAGCGGGGGGATCAGAGACCCAGTACTTC.

In this sample, this clonotype turned up once. One end of the junction fails to match germline, which may point to a read error. The rearrangement uses TRBV29-1 and TRBJ2-5; D call uncertain. There are 13 residues in the CDR3. Germline CDR1 is SQVTM and CDR2 is ANQGSEA. The CDR3 DNA reads as TGCAGCGTTGGGGCCATCTACCAAGAGGCCCAGTACTTC. Translating it yields CSVGAIYQEAQYF.